The entry below gives a single T cell receptor beta chain sequence along with its context. As yet, its antigen is unknown. This CDR3 is built from 16 residues. With V trimmed by 6 bases and J by 2 bases, 7 bases remained unmatched. Germline loops: CDR1 MNHEY, CDR2 SMNVEV (reference sequence). This sample was included in a study of cytomegalovirus exposure and HLA in healthy donors. Across the whole study: Among about 179 million T cells, an earlier analysis found 117 million unique TCR beta sequences. Findings of the study overall: A later analysis showed TCR association rates differing by HLA locus, peaking at DRB1 and lowest at HLA-C.

Amplification used 60 Vbeta primers and 13 Jbeta primers. TCRdb's table, derived via immunoSEQ multiplex PCR, lists solely in-frame clones and lacks some. This table has 130,000 or so clones, around three quarters appearing once. The rearrangement joins TRBV27 to TRBJ1-6; TRBD1 matches at 7 bases. The sample was PBMCs. The sequence came from a man aged 25 to 40 in good health and CMV-seronegative. The CDR3 DNA reads as TGTGCCAGCAGGACAGGGATGTGGGCCTATAATTCACCCCTCCACTTT. Protein: CASRTGMWAYNSPLHF.